Only one count was recorded for the clone carrying this T cell receptor beta chain. The antigen is unknown. The sample belongs to a study of somatic mutations in cytotoxic T cells in rheumatoid arthritis. Study overall: Blood samples of about 29 ml were drawn from patients (in EDTA) right after diagnosis and before any treatment. Among the T-cell populations stained with V beta antibodies, some were separated by flow sorting at nearly 100% purity, including V beta1+ cells whose TCRB was sequenced.

V was cut by 5 bases and J by 3 bases, with 5 bases left in between. Germline V lookup: CDR1 SEHNR, CDR2 FQNEAQ (reference sequence). The CDR3 contains 12 residues. Study-level results: CD8+ T-cell clonality did not differ significantly between rheumatoid arthritis patients and age-matched healthy controls.

Some clones are missing from TCRdb's copy, which holds only in-frame ones; the method was immunoSEQ multiplex PCR. The repertoire holds under 20,000 clones, with less than 90% as singletons. Material for sequencing was CD8+ T cells sorted from blood. J is TRBJ2-1 and V is TRBV7-9; D remains ambiguous. The receptor comes from an adult with rheumatoid arthritis. CDR3 nucleotides: TGTGCCAGCAGCCCGCACTACAATGAGCAGTTCTTC. Protein: CASSPHYNEQFF.